These 30 T cell receptor beta chains came from one sample sequenced in a study of blood T cell repertoires in COVID-19 (dated by TCRdb to 2018 to 2020). The library was produced with the immunoSEQ multiplex PCR assay. TCRdb holds this immuneACCESS table with in-frame rearrangements only. Some clones are missing; in checked studies, unresolved V genes explain under half, and the rest has no known cause. For this sample there are roughly 270,000 clones; around 90% appear just once. The ten largest clonotypes hold 9% to 9.5% of the sample. Material for sequencing was peripheral blood. The origin of the receptors is a man between 18 and 29 years old with active or convalescent COVID-19.

Only a few counts were recorded for this clone. The chain uses TRBV6-2 or TRBV6-3 and TRBJ2-3; TRBD1 aligns across 10 bases. The CDR3 contains 20 residues. The trim removed 5 bases at V and 2 bases at J, leaving 19 bases unmatched. Germline CDR1 and CDR2: MNHEY and SVGEGT. As DNA, the CDR3 is TGTGCCAGCAGTCAAGACAGGGGGCTAAACCTGGCCGTATACACAGATACGCAGTATTTT. Its protein is CASSQDRGLNLAVYTDTQYF.

The J gene is TRBJ1-1, the V gene TRBV7-2, with 7 bases lining up with TRBD1. The CDR3 contains 18 residues. Germline CDR1 is SGHTA and CDR2 is FQGNSA. V lost 1 base to trimming and J lost 2 bases; unmatched junction nucleotides: 13. CDR3 sequence: CASSLVEGGGLSNTEAFF. Here the CDR3 DNA reads TGTGCCAGCAGCTTAGTGGAAGGGGGCGGGTTAAGTAACACTGAAGCTTTCTTT.

This sequence joins TRBV7-2 and TRBJ1-2; 11 bases match TRBD1. V dropped 2 bases and J dropped 4; count of bases not matched to a gene: 3. The CDR3 consists of 15 residues. Germline V gene sequence: CDR1 SGHTA, CDR2 FQGNSA. The CDR3 DNA reads TGTGCCAGCAGCTTAATAGGGACAGGGGGCTATGGCTACACCTTC. Translated, it gives CASSLIGTGGYGYTF.

V and J are TRBV28 and TRBJ2-7, with TRBD1 matching 7 bases. The V segment lost 2 bases and the J segment 5 bases; nucleotides outside the gene matches: 9. This CDR3 spans 15 amino acids. Germline assignment: CDR1 MDHEN and CDR2 SYDVKM. The CDR3 protein is CASSLPLQGYHEQYF. The CDR3 DNA is TGTGCCAGCAGTTTACCCCTACAGGGGTACCACGAGCAGTACTTC.

With regard to this clone: One end of the junction varies from germline; a read error may be responsible. The chain employs TRBV18 and TRBJ1-1, with D perhaps matching TRBD1 (5 bases). This CDR3 is 12 amino acids long. Germline CDR1 and CDR2: KGHSH and LQKENI. CDR3 coding DNA: TGTGCCAGCTCACCCATAGACAGTGAACCTTTCTTT. Its protein is CASSPIDSEPFF.

This clone appeared once. V usage is TRBV5-1 and J usage is TRBJ1-6; unclear D gene. CDR1 is SGHRS and CDR2 is YFSETQ in the germline V gene. Trimming removed 0 bases from V and 6 bases from J, with 10 bases in between. CDR3 length equals 15 residues. The CDR3 DNA is TGCGCCAGCAGCTTGGAACTTCATCGTAATTCACCCCTCCACTTT. As protein: CASSLELHRNSPLHF.

V is TRBV7-2 and J is TRBJ2-2; the match to TRBD2 covers 8 bases. Trimming at V came to 4 bases and at J to 5 bases, leaving 9 bases not matched to a gene. Germline lookup yields CDR1 SGHTA and CDR2 FQGNSA. This CDR3 spans 16 amino acids. The CDR3 region is CASSSSGGPGTGELFF. In DNA form, the CDR3 reads TGTGCCAGCAGCTCCTCGGGGGGGCCGGGGACCGGGGAGCTGTTTTTT.

The J gene is TRBJ1-6, the V gene TRBV10-3, with D possibly being TRBD1 (6 bases). V lost 5 bases and J 14 bases, leaving 19 bases between the germline ends. Germline CDR1 is ENHRY and CDR2 is SYGVKD. This CDR3 contains 14 residues. DNA for the CDR3: TGTGCCATCAGTTTGACAGGTACTACGCGTACCCTCCACTTT. Its protein product is CAISLTGTTRTLHF.

This clone came up many times. J is TRBJ2-2 and V is TRBV7-2; perhaps TRBD1 as D (6 bases). Trimming took off 0 bases at V and 2 bases at J, with 7 bases between the two ends. Germline loops: CDR1 SGHTA, CDR2 FQGNSA. This CDR3 has 15 residues. The CDR3 DNA reads TGTGCCAGCAGCTTAGCCGGGACAAACACCGGGGAGCTGTTTTTT. It is translated as CASSLAGTNTGELFF.

J is TRBJ1-1 and V is TRBV7-6, with D possibly TRBD1 on 5 matching bases. The germline V gene encodes CDR1 SGHVS and CDR2 FNYEAQ. Trimming pared 5 bases from V and 0 bases from J, leaving 13 bases between. This CDR3 has 15 amino acids. CDR3 DNA: TGTGCCAGCAGCGCGCAAACAGGAATGAACACTGAAGCTTTCTTT. This encodes CASSAQTGMNTEAFF.

This chain links TRBV5-4 with TRBJ1-1, with TRBD1 identical over 8 bases. J lost 8 bases, V lost 0 bases, and 3 bases had no gene match. In germline, CDR1 is SGHNT, CDR2 YYREEE (reference sequence). The CDR3 loop spans 13 amino acids. CDR3 amino acids: CASSLGGTGEAFF. CDR3 DNA sequence: TGTGCCAGCAGCTTGGGGGGGACAGGAGAAGCTTTCTTT.

The J gene is TRBJ1-5, the V gene TRBV4-1, with D tentatively TRBD1 (6 bases). CDR1 and CDR2 from the germline V gene are MGHRA and YSYEKL. The CDR3 runs 16 residues. V was trimmed by 4 bases and J by 6 bases, leaving 19 bases between them. CDR3 sequence (DNA): TGCGCCAGCAGCCCCATCGGACGGGGGGCTGGTCAGCCCCAGCATTTT. Protein: CASSPIGRGAGQPQHF.

CDR3 sequence: CASSHGAGGRYNEQFF. The DNA of the CDR3 is TGTGCCAGCAGCCATGGAGCGGGGGGGCGTTACAATGAGCAGTTCTTC. The V and J genes are TRBV3-1 (or the pseudogene TRBV3-2) and TRBJ2-1, with 10 bases fitting TRBD2. Trimming took 3 bases from V and 4 from J; bases not matched to a gene: 6. CDR1 is LGHDT, CDR2 YNNKEL, per germline (reference sequence). The CDR3 covers 16 residues.

The chain combines TRBV6-1 with TRBJ2-7; D remains unclear. The CDR3 covers 12 residues. Germline V gene data show CDR1 as MNHNS and CDR2 as SASEGT. V was clipped by 7 bases and J by 2 bases, with 9 bases between them. The CDR3 loop reads CASTAQAYEQYF. Written as DNA, the CDR3 is TGTGCCAGCACTGCGCAGGCCTACGAGCAGTACTTC.

This chain uses TRBV6-5 with TRBJ1-1, with 11 bases fitting TRBD1. The CDR3 is 14 amino acids. Germline CDR1 reads MNHEY; CDR2 reads SVGAGI. V lost 4 bases, J lost 4 bases, and 2 bases stayed unmatched. The CDR3 bases are TGTGCCAGCAGTTCCGGGACAGGGGGCACTGAAGCTTTCTTT. Translation gives CASSSGTGGTEAFF.

The rearrangement joins TRBV10-2 to TRBJ1-1, with 11 bases fitting TRBD1. With 9 bases clipped from V and 0 bases from J, the junction kept 3 bases outside the gene matches. The CDR3 spans 14 residues. The germline V gene has CDR1 WSHSY and CDR2 SAAADI. The CDR3 loop reads CASRTGGLNTEAFF. Written as DNA, the CDR3 is TGCGCCAGTCGGACAGGGGGCTTGAACACTGAAGCTTTCTTT.

This clone came up many times. This CDR3 reads CASSEWSLAQPQHF. In nucleotides, the CDR3 is TGTGCCAGCAGTGAATGGAGTCTCGCCCAGCCCCAGCATTTT. This chain connects TRBV2 to TRBJ1-5; D not resolved. The CDR3 loop spans 14 amino acids. Germline CDR1 reads SNHLY; CDR2 reads FYNNEI. Trimming took 2 bases from V and 7 from J, leaving 12 bases between them.

V gene TRBV9 combines with J gene TRBJ1-6, with 7 bases that match TRBD1. The CDR3 is made up of 14 amino acids. V lost 3 bases to trimming and J lost 11 bases; unmatched junction nucleotides: 8. Per the germline V gene, CDR1 is SGDLS and CDR2 is YYNGEE. The CDR3 protein is CASSEQGTLTPLHF. The CDR3 nucleotides are TGTGCCAGCAGCGAACAGGGGACTTTGACACCCCTCCACTTT.

The J gene is TRBJ1-2, the V gene TRBV6-1, with 7 bases lining up with TRBD1. Trimming cost V 1 base and J 4 bases; bases outside gene matches: 6. Germline CDR1 MNHNS, CDR2 SASEGT. This CDR3 region has 15 residues. The CDR3 is CASSEVIQGRYGYTF. The CDR3 DNA reads TGTGCCAGCAGTGAAGTAATACAGGGGCGCTATGGCTACACCTTC.

The chain employs TRBV21-1 and TRBJ1-4. TRBV21-1 has pseudogene status. The length of the CDR3 is 20 residues. CDR3 in amino acids: CASSKPGTETKKTTNEKLFF. The CDR3 DNA reads TGTGCCAGCAGCAAACCCGGGACTGAAACCAAAAAGACAACTAATGAAAAACTGTTTTTT.

V usage is TRBV7-2 and J usage is TRBJ2-5, with 8 bases matching TRBD2. The CDR3 covers 18 residues. With V trimmed by 4 bases and J by 5 bases, 18 bases remained unmatched. CDR1 and CDR2 (germline): SGHTA, FQGNSA. The CDR3: CASSSINRPGLVRETQYF. As DNA, the CDR3 is TGTGCCAGCAGCTCTATTAACCGACCGGGACTAGTGCGGGAGACCCAGTACTTC.

This rearrangement joins TRBV6-6 to TRBJ1-2; TRBD1 matches at 8 bases. Germline values: CDR1 MNHNY, CDR2 SVGAGI (reference sequence). The V segment lost 8 bases and the J segment 3 bases; nucleotides outside the gene matches: 8. The CDR3 spans 14 residues. CDR3 DNA: TGTGCCAGCCAATACCAGGGGGCTTACTATGGCTACACCTTC. The encoded protein is CASQYQGAYYGYTF.

V and J are TRBV4-3 and TRBJ2-7; possible D gene TRBD1, 5 bases. This CDR3 has 14 residues. V lost 0 bases to trimming and J lost 5 bases, with 11 bases between them. Germline V lookup: CDR1 LGHNA, CDR2 YSLEER. The CDR3 region is CASSQDKGPDEQYF. CDR3 nucleotide sequence: TGCGCCAGCAGCCAAGATAAGGGGCCGGACGAGCAGTACTTC.

V usage is TRBV6-6 and J usage is TRBJ1-4, with 11 bases that match TRBD1. CDR1 is MNHNY, CDR2 SVGAGI, per germline (reference sequence). This CDR3 has 15 residues. With 5 bases clipped from V and 6 bases from J, the junction kept 5 bases outside the gene matches. CDR3 residues: CASSNRDRGYEKLFF. CDR3 nucleotides: TGTGCCAGCAGTAACCGGGACAGGGGGTATGAAAAACTGTTTTTT.

This clone was observed once. J is TRBJ1-2 and V is TRBV4-1; no definite D call. V lost 4 bases and J lost 8, with 17 bases in between. Germline CDR1 reads MGHRA; CDR2 reads YSYEKL. This CDR3 spans 14 amino acids. For the CDR3, the DNA is TGCGCCAGCAGCCTGAGGGTCAAGGGTGAGGGCTACACCTTC. Protein: CASSLRVKGEGYTF.

V is TRBV12-3 or TRBV12-4 and J is TRBJ2-3; TRBD2 matches 9 bases. This CDR3 region has 12 residues. CDR3 sequence: CKAGGPTDTQYF. The CDR3 bases are TGTAAAGCGGGGGGTCCCACAGATACGCAGTATTTT.

This chain joins TRBV14 and TRBJ2-5, with TRBD1 matching 10 bases. The germline V gene encodes CDR1 SGHDN and CDR2 FVKESK. J was trimmed by 5 bases and V by 1 base; bases with no gene match: 4. The CDR3 contains 15 residues. The CDR3 region is CASSQVTGGSETQYF. The CDR3 coding sequence is TGTGCCAGCAGCCAAGTGACAGGGGGCTCGGAGACCCAGTACTTC.

The chain links TRBV19 to TRBJ1-3; D perhaps matches TRBD1 (6 bases). The CDR3 has 14 residues. Trimming shortened V by 3 bases and J by 3 bases, and 9 bases separated the two germline ends. Germline V CDR1 and CDR2: LNHDA, SQIVND (reference sequence). The CDR3 loop is CASSMGTLGNTIYF. In DNA, the CDR3 is TGTGCCAGTAGTATGGGGACACTTGGAAACACCATATATTTT.

CDR3 amino acids: CASSLEDRYTEAFF. CDR3 bases: TGTGCCAGCTCACTTGAAGACAGGTACACTGAAGCTTTCTTT. The V call is TRBV18, the J call TRBJ1-1; tentatively, D is TRBD1 (6 bases). There are 14 residues in the CDR3. V shed 4 bases and J shed 3 bases, with 12 bases lying between them. Per germline, CDR1 KGHSH and CDR2 LQKENI.

The genes are TRBV10-1 and TRBJ1-1; TRBD1 matches at 7 bases. The CDR3 is 12 amino acids. The germline V gene encodes CDR1 WNHNN and CDR2 SYGVQD (reference sequence). Losses at the gene ends were 6 bases for V and 7 bases for J; bases not matched to a gene: 5. The CDR3 reads CASRGDSHEAFF. DNA of the CDR3: TGCGCCAGCAGGGGGGACAGCCATGAAGCTTTCTTT.